This T cell receptor (beta chain) was captured in a study of T cells in Graves' hyperthyroidism and ophthalmopathy. As for the study in general: Peripheral blood sampling occurred at initial diagnosis, before any treatment.

There are 18 residues in the CDR3. The germline CDR1 and CDR2 sequences are DFQATT and SNEGSKA (reference sequence). Deletions cut 0 bases from V and 2 bases from J, with 20 bases between. Study-wide results and caveats: Within blood appeared most thyroid clonotypes that had expanded above 0.001.

RNA transcripts served as the template for amplifying TCR beta CDR3 regions. With the HTBI primer set, the TCR CDR3 went through a first round of RT-PCR. TCRdb reprocessed the multiplex PCR reads with MiXCR, giving one entry per CDR3 protein. The data hold around 360,000 distinct CDR3 sequences, with roughly 15% observed a single time. Diagnosing involved the use of clinical symptoms, serum thyroxine and TRAb, thyroid ultrasound and orbital computed tomography. An approximately 10 ml volume of fresh peripheral blood provided the PBMCs. About this clonotype: Antigen: not known.

This sequence was found in a woman aged 55-69 years with Graves' ophthalmopathy. The chain joins TRBV20-1 to TRBJ1-5, with D tentatively TRBD1 (6 bases). Sequenced: blood. The CDR3 region is CSAREPWGGLIGNQPQHF. As DNA, the CDR3 is TGCAGTGCTAGAGAGCCGTGGGGGGGGCTGATTGGCAATCAGCCCCAGCATTTT.